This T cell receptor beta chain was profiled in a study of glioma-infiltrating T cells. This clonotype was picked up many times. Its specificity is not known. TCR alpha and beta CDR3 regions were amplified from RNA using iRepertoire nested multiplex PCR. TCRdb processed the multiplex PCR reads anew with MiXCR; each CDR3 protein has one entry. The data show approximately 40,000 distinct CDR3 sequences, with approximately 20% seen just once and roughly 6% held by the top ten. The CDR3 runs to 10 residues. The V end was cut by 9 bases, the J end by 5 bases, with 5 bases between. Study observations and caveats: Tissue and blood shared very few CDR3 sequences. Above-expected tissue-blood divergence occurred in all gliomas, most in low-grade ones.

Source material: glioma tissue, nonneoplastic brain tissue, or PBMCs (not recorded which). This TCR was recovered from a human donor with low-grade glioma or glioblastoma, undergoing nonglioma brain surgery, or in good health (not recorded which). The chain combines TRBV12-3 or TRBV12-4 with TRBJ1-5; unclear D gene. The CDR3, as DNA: TGTGCCAGTTCATATCAGCCCCAGCATTTT. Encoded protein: CASSYQPQHF.